In this sample, the clone carrying this T cell receptor beta chain turned up a few times. What it recognizes is unknown. This specimen comes from a study of T-cell memory formation after mild COVID-19. UMIs and sample barcodes were carried by the TCR alpha and TCR beta cDNA libraries that 5'RACE produced using constant-segment primers. One entry per CDR3 protein results from TCRdb running MiXCR on the 5' RACE reads. This sample yields roughly 300,000 distinct CDR3 sequences, of which roughly 13% are seen a single time; 22% belongs to the top ten. Germline CDR1 reads LGHDT; CDR2 reads YNNKEL (reference sequence). V was pared by 1 base and J by 6 bases, with 15 bases between. CDR3 size: 15 residues. Study outcomes and limitations: Later expanders leaned CD4+, whereas clones that contracted between day 15 and 85 were balanced CD4/CD8. Whether second-wave clones peaking at day 37 were SARS-CoV-2 specific went unconfirmed.

The sequence came from a man between 18 and 35 years old who had mild COVID-19 (a few samples of this study predate the infection). Cell type and time point are not known. This rearrangement joins TRBV3-1 to TRBJ1-2; D is ambiguous. Sequenced sample: PBMCs or a T cell subset sorted from them (not recorded which). The DNA of the CDR3 is TGTGCCAGCAGCCAAGGGCATCTCTTCATGAATGGCTACACCTTC. Its protein product is CASSQGHLFMNGYTF.